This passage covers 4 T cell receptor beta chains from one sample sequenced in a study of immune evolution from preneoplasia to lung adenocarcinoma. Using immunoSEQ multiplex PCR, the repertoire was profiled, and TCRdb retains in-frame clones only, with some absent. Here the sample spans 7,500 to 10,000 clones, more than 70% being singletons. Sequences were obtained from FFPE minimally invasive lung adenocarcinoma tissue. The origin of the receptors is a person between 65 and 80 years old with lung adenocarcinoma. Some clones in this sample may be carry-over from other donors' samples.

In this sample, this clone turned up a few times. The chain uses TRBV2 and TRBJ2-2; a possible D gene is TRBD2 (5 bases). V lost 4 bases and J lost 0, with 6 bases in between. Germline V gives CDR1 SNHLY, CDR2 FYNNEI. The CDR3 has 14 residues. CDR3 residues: CASSGGPNTGELFF. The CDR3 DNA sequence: TGTGCCAGCAGTGGAGGGCCGAACACCGGGGAGCTGTTTTTT.

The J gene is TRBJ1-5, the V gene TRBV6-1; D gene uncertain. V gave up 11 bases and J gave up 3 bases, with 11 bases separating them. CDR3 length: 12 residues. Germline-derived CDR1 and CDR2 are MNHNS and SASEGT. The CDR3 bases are TGTGCCGTTGAGGTGTCCAATCAGCCCCAGCATTTT. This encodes CAVEVSNQPQHF.

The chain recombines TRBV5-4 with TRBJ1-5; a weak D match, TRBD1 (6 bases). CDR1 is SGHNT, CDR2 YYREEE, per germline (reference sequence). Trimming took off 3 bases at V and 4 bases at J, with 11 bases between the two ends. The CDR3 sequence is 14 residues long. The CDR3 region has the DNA TGTGCCAGCAGCTATCAGGGGAGTAATCAGCCCCAGCATTTT. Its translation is CASSYQGSNQPQHF.

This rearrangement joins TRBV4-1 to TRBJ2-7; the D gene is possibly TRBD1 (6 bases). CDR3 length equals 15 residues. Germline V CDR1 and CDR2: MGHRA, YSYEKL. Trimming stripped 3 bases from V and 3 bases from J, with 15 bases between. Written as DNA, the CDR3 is TGCGCCAGCAGCCATGACAGGACTCCTTTCTACGAGCAGTACTTC. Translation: CASSHDRTPFYEQYF.